The 23 T cell receptor beta chains reported below all come from one sample, sequenced in a study of T cell responses to AZD1222 COVID-19 vaccine. The repertoire was sequenced with immunoSEQ multiplex PCR; TCRdb's copy has only in-frame clones and lacks some. The repertoire holds approximately 82,000 clones, with 85% to 95% as singletons. The sequencing used peripheral blood, collected on day 0 of AZD1222 vaccination. The receptor source for this set is an adult in good health.

The chain couples TRBV21-1 to TRBJ1-1. TRBV21-1 is a known pseudogene. CDR3 length: 15 residues. CDR3 protein: CASSKGGGLNTEAFF. The CDR3 DNA follows: TGTGCCAGCAGCAAAGGAGGGGGGTTGAACACTGAAGCTTTCTTT.

The chain joins TRBV6-6 to TRBJ1-2; 7 bases line up with TRBD1. The CDR3 runs 14 residues. CDR1 is MNHNY, CDR2 SVGAGI, per germline (reference sequence). Trimming removed 6 bases from V and 4 bases from J; junction bases left unmatched: 8. The CDR3 sequence is CASSDRVETYGYTF. The CDR3, as DNA: TGTGCCAGCAGCGACAGGGTAGAGACCTATGGCTACACCTTC.

The V call is TRBV5-5, the J call TRBJ2-5, with unresolved D. The CDR3 sequence is 14 residues long. The V gene lost 0 bases and the J gene lost 6 bases, with 12 bases spanning the gap. From germline, CDR1 is SGHKS and CDR2 YYEKEE (reference sequence). The CDR3 DNA follows: TGTGCCAGCAGCTTGGGCAGGAGAGGAAAGACCCAGTACTTC. This encodes CASSLGRRGKTQYF.

V is TRBV5-5 and J is TRBJ1-5; no firm D call. Per germline, CDR1 SGHKS and CDR2 YYEKEE (reference sequence). Trimming removed 1 base from V and 3 bases from J, with 8 bases in between. The CDR3 has 14 residues. The CDR3 bases are TGTGCCAGCAGCTTGAGACTCCTCAATCAGCCCCAGCATTTT. It specifies CASSLRLLNQPQHF.

The chain links TRBV2 to TRBJ1-1; tentatively, D is TRBD1 (6 bases). CDR1 is SNHLY and CDR2 is FYNNEI in the germline V gene. This CDR3 region has 15 residues. V lost 1 base and J lost 4, with 13 bases in between. This CDR3 is CASSEEWGAGTEAFF. The CDR3 bases are TGTGCCAGCAGTGAAGAATGGGGGGCAGGCACTGAAGCTTTCTTT.

The chain uses TRBV18 and TRBJ1-1, with D hard to call. The ends were cut back, 7 bases at V and 2 bases at J, with 20 bases in the middle. The V gene's germline CDR1 is KGHSH and CDR2 LQKENI. CDR3 length: 16 amino acids. The CDR3 nucleotides are TGTGCCAGCTTGGTGAGGAGACGCATCTTAAACACTGAAGCTTTCTTT. This encodes CASLVRRRILNTEAFF.

This chain uses TRBV2 with TRBJ2-7, with 8 bases fitting TRBD2. The trim removed 7 bases at V and 0 bases at J, leaving 2 bases unmatched. The length of the CDR3 is 13 residues. Germline-derived CDR1 and CDR2 are SNHLY and FYNNEI. The CDR3 sequence: CASKRGSSYEQYF. The CDR3 region has the DNA TGTGCCAGCAAGCGGGGGTCCTCCTACGAGCAGTACTTC.

The chain uses TRBV28 and TRBJ1-5; D is possibly TRBD1 (6 bases). Trimming left V 7 bases short and J 0 bases short, with 16 bases between. The CDR3 length is 16 residues. Germline CDR1 MDHEN, CDR2 SYDVKM. The CDR3 DNA is TGTGCCAGCACCGGGGGGGCGGGCGATAGCAATCAGCCCCAGCATTTT. This encodes CASTGGAGDSNQPQHF.

The chain links TRBV7-2 to TRBJ2-7, with TRBD1 matching 8 bases. The germline V gene encodes CDR1 SGHTA and CDR2 FQGNSA. V dropped 0 bases and J dropped 6; count of bases not matched to a gene: 4. The CDR3 extends over 14 amino acids. The CDR3 spells CASSLAGQGLEQYF. The CDR3 region has the DNA TGTGCCAGCAGCTTAGCCGGACAGGGCCTCGAGCAGTACTTC. The whole variable domain, remainder taken from reference TRBV7-2 and TRBJ2-7, is GAGVSQSPSNKVTEKGKDVELRCDPISGHTALYWYRQSLGQGLEFLIYFQGNSAPDKSGLPSDRFSAERTGGSVSTLTIQRTQQEDSAVYLCASSLAGQGLEQYFGPGTRLTVT.

Only one count was recorded for this clone. The chain employs TRBV29-1 and TRBJ1-2; tentatively, D is TRBD1 (6 bases). This CDR3 contains 12 residues. Per germline, CDR1 SQVTM and CDR2 ANQGSEA. Trimming stripped 6 bases from V and 8 bases from J, with 16 bases between. The CDR3 loop is CSVIKGESGYTF. CDR3 DNA sequence: TGCAGCGTAATTAAGGGGGAGTCGGGCTACACCTTC. Combining the CDR3 with reference TRBV29-1 and TRBJ1-2 gives the whole variable domain SAVISQKPSRDICQRGTSLTIQCQVDSQVTMMFWYRQQPGQSLTLIATANQGSEATYESGFVIDKFPISRPNLTFSTLTVSNMSPEDSSIYLCSVIKGESGYTFGSGTRLTVV.

The gene calls are TRBV3-1 (or the pseudogene TRBV3-2) and TRBJ2-3; D gene ambiguous. CDR3 size: 12 residues. Germline V gene lookup returns CDR1 LGHDT and CDR2 YNNKEL (reference sequence). The V and J ends lost 0 bases and 5 bases respectively, with 3 bases between them. The CDR3 protein is CASSQDKDTQYF. For the CDR3, the DNA is TGTGCCAGCAGCCAAGATAAAGATACGCAGTATTTT.

The chain is built from TRBV12-3 or TRBV12-4 and TRBJ1-5; possibly TRBD1 for D (5 bases). The CDR3 has 13 residues. Trimming removed 5 bases from V and 6 bases from J, with 11 bases in between. CDR3 amino acids: CASSRDVLQPQHF. The CDR3 nucleotides are TGTGCCAGCAGTCGGGACGTCCTTCAGCCCCAGCATTTT.

V gene TRBV3-1 (or the pseudogene TRBV3-2) combines with J gene TRBJ2-1, with D possibly called TRBD1 or TRBD2 (5 bases each). Per the germline V gene, CDR1 is LGHDT and CDR2 is YNNKEL (reference sequence). This CDR3 contains 15 residues. V lost 2 bases and J lost 3, with 11 bases in between. The CDR3 coding sequence is TGTGCCAGCAGCCAATCGTGGGGGATCTACAATGAGCAGTTCTTC. Residues: CASSQSWGIYNEQFF.

In DNA, the CDR3 is TGTGCCAGCAGCTTAGGGCTAGCGGGGGCAGATACGCAGTATTTT. Translated: CASSLGLAGADTQYF. V and J are TRBV11-3 and TRBJ2-3; 10 nucleotides agree with TRBD2. Trimming removed 1 base from V and 4 bases from J; junction bases left unmatched: 2. The CDR3 is made up of 15 amino acids. In germline, CDR1 is SGHNT, CDR2 YENEEA.

J is TRBJ1-5 and V is TRBV18, with D possibly TRBD1 on 6 matching bases. Germline loops: CDR1 KGHSH, CDR2 LQKENI. This CDR3 has 15 amino acids. V lost 2 bases and J 2 bases, leaving 10 bases between the germline ends. The CDR3 spells CASSPRTAGNQPQHF. The CDR3 DNA sequence: TGTGCCAGCTCACCAAGGACAGCCGGCAATCAGCCCCAGCATTTT.

Only a few counts were recorded for this clone. The rearrangement links TRBV15 to TRBJ2-5; D gene uncertain. The V gene lost 0 bases and the J gene lost 5 bases, with 4 bases spanning the gap. The germline V gene encodes CDR1 LNHNV and CDR2 YYDKDF (reference sequence). The length of the CDR3 is 12 residues. The DNA for the CDR3 is TGTGCCACCAGCAGAGATTTGGAGACCCAGTACTTC. Protein product: CATSRDLETQYF.

The chain links TRBV2 to TRBJ1-2; no reliable D call. V gave up 4 bases and J gave up 14 bases, with 8 bases separating them. The CDR3 consists of 9 residues. Per the germline V gene, CDR1 is SNHLY and CDR2 is FYNNEI. The CDR3 loop reads CASSGVQTF. DNA for the CDR3: TGTGCCAGCAGTGGGGTCCAAACCTTC.

The CDR3 DNA reads as TGTGCCAGCAGTCAAGGGCCCATTCGGGGCACTGAAGCTTTCTTT. This translates into CASSQGPIRGTEAFF. V usage is TRBV7-2 and J usage is TRBJ1-1; no reliable D call. This CDR3 spans 15 amino acids. Trimming took off 6 bases at V and 4 bases at J, with 18 bases between the two ends. From germline, CDR1 is SGHTA and CDR2 FQGNSA. The whole variable domain, filled in from reference TRBV7-2 and TRBJ1-1, reads GAGVSQSPSNKVTEKGKDVELRCDPISGHTALYWYRQSLGQGLEFLIYFQGNSAPDKSGLPSDRFSAERTGGSVSTLTIQRTQQEDSAVYLCASSQGPIRGTEAFFGQGTRLTVV.

This chain links TRBV9 with TRBJ2-5; TRBD2 might be the D (7 bases). This CDR3 has 14 residues. In germline, CDR1 is SGDLS, CDR2 YYNGEE. The V gene lost 2 bases and the J gene lost 5 bases, with 13 bases spanning the gap. The CDR3 nucleotides read TGTGCCAGCAGCGTGATGGGGGGGCATGAGACCCAGTACTTC. It encodes CASSVMGGHETQYF.

The rearrangement joins TRBV5-5 to TRBJ1-5, with D tentatively TRBD1 (5 bases). The CDR3 runs to 16 residues. Germline values: CDR1 SGHKS, CDR2 YYEKEE (reference sequence). Deletions cut 0 bases from V and 7 bases from J, with 17 bases between. For the CDR3, the DNA is TGTGCCAGCAGCTTGGAAGGCTCAGGGTCGATCCAGCCCCAGCATTTT. Its protein is CASSLEGSGSIQPQHF.

The chain joins TRBV5-1 to TRBJ2-3; the D is unclear. CDR3 length equals 13 residues. The germline V gene has CDR1 SGHRS and CDR2 YFSETQ. Trimming took off 0 bases at V and 5 bases at J, with 7 bases between the two ends. The CDR3 DNA sequence: TGCGCCAGCAGCTTGGAAATGGGAGATACGCAGTATTTT. Translation gives CASSLEMGDTQYF.

The V and J genes are TRBV5-4 and TRBJ2-1, with 9 bases lining up with TRBD2. The ends lost 0 bases at V and 4 bases at J; junction bases unmatched: 5. CDR1 is SGHNT, CDR2 YYREEE, per germline (reference sequence). The CDR3 sequence is 16 residues long. The chain's CDR3 is CASSLVLAGTYNEQFF. CDR3 nucleotides: TGTGCCAGCAGCTTGGTGCTAGCGGGGACATACAATGAGCAGTTCTTC.

The chain joins TRBV5-1 to TRBJ1-6, with 10 nucleotides matching TRBD1. The CDR3 spans 17 residues. V was clipped by 5 bases and J by 5 bases; unmatched bases: 10. Germline V gene data show CDR1 as SGHRS and CDR2 as YFSETQ. The CDR3 reads CASRPAPGTGDNSPLHF. The CDR3 DNA sequence: TGCGCCAGCAGACCGGCCCCCGGGACAGGGGATAATTCACCCCTCCACTTT.